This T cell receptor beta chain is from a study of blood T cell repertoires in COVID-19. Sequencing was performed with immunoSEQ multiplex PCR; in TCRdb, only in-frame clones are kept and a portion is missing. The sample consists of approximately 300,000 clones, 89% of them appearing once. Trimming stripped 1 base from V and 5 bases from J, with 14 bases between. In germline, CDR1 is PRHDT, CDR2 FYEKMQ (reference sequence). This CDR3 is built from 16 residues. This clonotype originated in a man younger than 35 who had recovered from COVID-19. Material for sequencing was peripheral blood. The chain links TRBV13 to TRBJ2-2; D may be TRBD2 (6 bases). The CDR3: CASSLVGEAGTGELFF. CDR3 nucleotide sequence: TGTGCCAGCAGCTTAGTGGGAGAGGCGGGAACCGGGGAGCTGTTTTTT.